The source of this T cell receptor (beta chain) is a study of cytomegalovirus exposure and HLA in healthy donors. Points from the study as a whole: In a later analysis, a genetic analysis reported fewer productive-TCR N-insertions in an Asian-associated ancestry cluster than the cohort average. Highly shared variants forming one cluster were likely a sequencing artifact.

Regarding this clone: As yet, its antigen is unknown.

The PCR employed 60 Vbeta primers together with 13 Jbeta primers. Profiling relied on immunoSEQ multiplex PCR, and the TCRdb table lists in-frame clones only, not all of them. Of about 86,000 clones in the sample, over 70% were seen once. The V segment lost 7 bases and the J segment 8 bases; nucleotides outside the gene matches: 12. In germline, CDR1 is WSHSY, CDR2 SAAADI. This CDR3 spans 15 amino acids. The chain couples TRBV10-2 to TRBJ2-1; 9 nucleotides line up with TRBD1. This sequence originates from a man aged 55 to 69 in good health and CMV-seronegative. Source material: PBMCs. The CDR3 sequence is CASIQGQGRFDEQFF. In DNA, the CDR3 is TGCGCCAGCATTCAGGGACAGGGACGGTTCGATGAGCAGTTCTTC.